This is a list of T cell receptor beta chains from one sample in a study of shared clonotypes between healthy human individuals. Only in-frame clones appear in the TCRdb table, and some are missing; sequencing was by immunoSEQ multiplex PCR. The sample records roughly 700,000 clones, over 65% being singletons. The sequenced sample consisted of memory CD4+ T cells sorted from blood. These receptors were taken from a woman between 25 and 40 years old in good health. The CDR3 runs from the conserved cysteine through the conserved F or W. A D gene is named only where the DNA matches it firmly.

j_gene	d_gene	v_gene	CDR3nt	CDR3aa
TRBJ2-7	TRBD2	TRBV5-1	TGCGCCAGCAGCGTGACTAGCGGGGAAGGCTACGAGCAGTACTTC	CASSVTSGEGYEQYF
TRBJ2-2	.	TRBV2	TGTGCCAGCAGCTCGCGGGCCCAAACCGGGGAGCTGTTTTTT	CASSSRAQTGELFF
TRBJ2-2	.	TRBV19	TGTGCCAGTAGTTATGGGGTCTTGACCGGGGAGCTGTTTTTT	CASSYGVLTGELFF
TRBJ1-2	TRBD1	TRBV28	TGTGCCAGCAGTTCCCAAGACAGGGGAGGCCTCTATGGCTACACCTTC	CASSSQDRGGLYGYTF
TRBJ2-7	.	TRBV18	TGTGCCAGCTCACCTCGTAAGGGGCCCGGTGAGCAGTACTTC	CASSPRKGPGEQYF
TRBJ1-4	TRBD1	TRBV15	TGTGCCACACGGACAGGGGGGAATGAAAAACTGTTTTTT	CATRTGGNEKLFF
TRBJ1-1	TRBD1	TRBV6-5	TGTGCCAGCAGTTACGCCTACAGGGGTCGGGGCGCTGAAGCTTTCTTT	CASSYAYRGRGAEAFF
TRBJ2-1	.	TRBV2	TGTGCCAGCCTTGGACCCCTATCCTACAATGAGCAGTTCTTC	CASLGPLSYNEQFF
TRBJ2-7	.	TRBV6-6	TGTGCCAGCAGTTGGGGGGAGTACGAGCAGTACTTC	CASSWGEYEQYF
TRBJ2-7	TRBD2	TRBV7-8	TGTGCCAGCAGCTTTCCCGGGACTAGCGTGATGCAGTACTTC	CASSFPGTSVMQYF